One and the same sample provided the 7 T cell receptor beta chains below, sequenced in a study of blood T cell repertoires in COVID-19. TCRdb's table, derived via immunoSEQ multiplex PCR, lists solely in-frame clones and lacks some. The table has approximately 120,000 clones, more than 80% seen once. The source material was peripheral blood. All receptors derive from a human donor in a cohort sampled during active COVID-19.

J is TRBJ1-1 and V is TRBV7-2; TRBD1 aligns across 9 bases. CDR3 length: 18 residues. V lost 6 bases to trimming and J lost 1 base; unmatched junction nucleotides: 15. Per the germline V gene, CDR1 is SGHTA and CDR2 is FQGNSA. CDR3 loop: CASSYDGTGLFANTEAFF. As DNA, the CDR3 is TGTGCCAGCAGTTACGATGGGACAGGGCTCTTCGCGAACACTGAAGCTTTCTTT.

The gene calls are TRBV7-9 and TRBJ2-5, with 10 nucleotides matching TRBD2. Germline V gives CDR1 SEHNR, CDR2 FQNEAQ (reference sequence). This CDR3 has 14 residues. With V trimmed by 3 bases and J by 5 bases, 3 bases remained unmatched. As DNA, the CDR3 is TGTGCCAGCAGCTTTGGTAGCGGGAGGGAGACCCAGTACTTC. Protein: CASSFGSGRETQYF.

As to this clone: The junction departs from germline at one end; a sequencing error may be responsible. The chain links TRBV5-4 to TRBJ2-6; 7 bases line up with TRBD2. The CDR3 consists of 13 residues. Germline V gives CDR1 SGHNT, CDR2 YYREEE (reference sequence). The chain's CDR3 is CASGFLAVNVLTF. The CDR3 DNA sequence: TGTGCCAGCGGCTTTCTAGCGGTCAACGTCCTGACTTTC.

This chain connects TRBV7-8 to TRBJ1-1, with unresolved D. Trimming cost V 3 bases and J 7 bases, with 12 bases left between them. Germline assignment: CDR1 SGHVS and CDR2 FQNEAQ. CDR3 length equals 13 residues. For the CDR3, the DNA is TGTGCCAGCAGCTTGGTGGCGGTGGGTGAAGCTTTCTTT. Its translation: CASSLVAVGEAFF. Full variable domain (rest looked up from reference TRBV7-8 and TRBJ1-1): GAGVSQSPRYKVAKRGQDVALRCDPISGHVSLFWYQQALGQGPEFLTYFQNEAQLDKSGLPSDRFFAERPEGSVSTLKIQRTQQEDSAVYLCASSLVAVGEAFFGQGTRLTVV.

This chain connects TRBV20-1 to TRBJ2-7, with a weak D call TRBD1 (6 bases). V lost 3 bases, J lost 3 bases, and 6 bases lay in between. CDR3 size: 11 residues. The germline V gene has CDR1 DFQATT and CDR2 SNEGSKA (reference sequence). The CDR3 DNA follows: TGCAGTGCTAGGACAGGCTACGAGCAGTACTTC. This codes for CSARTGYEQYF.

This chain connects TRBV19 to TRBJ1-1; D gene unclear. CDR1 LNHDA and CDR2 SQIVND come from the germline V gene (reference sequence). Trimming removed 2 bases from V and 4 bases from J, with 14 bases in between. The CDR3 runs 15 residues. The CDR3 DNA sequence: TGTGCCAGTAGTATACCGGGAAAGGGAGGCACTGAAGCTTTCTTT. Protein sequence: CASSIPGKGGTEAFF.

As concerns this clone: The junction and the germline gene differ at one end; a read error may be behind it. The chain employs TRBV7-7 and TRBJ2-3; possibly TRBD2 for D (6 bases). The CDR3 is 14 residues long. Germline loops: CDR1 SSHAT, CDR2 FNYEAQ (reference sequence). The CDR3 DNA reads as TGTGCTAGCAGCCCCGGGGGTACCACAGATACGCAGTATTTT. It yields the protein CASSPGGTTDTQYF. Full variable domain (remainder filled in from reference TRBV7-7 and TRBJ2-3): GAGVSQSPRYKVTKRGQDVTLRCDPISSHATLYWYQQALGQGPEFLTYFNYEAQPDKSGLPSDRFSAERPEGSISTLTIQRTEQRDSAMYRCASSPGGTTDTQYFGPGTRLTVL.